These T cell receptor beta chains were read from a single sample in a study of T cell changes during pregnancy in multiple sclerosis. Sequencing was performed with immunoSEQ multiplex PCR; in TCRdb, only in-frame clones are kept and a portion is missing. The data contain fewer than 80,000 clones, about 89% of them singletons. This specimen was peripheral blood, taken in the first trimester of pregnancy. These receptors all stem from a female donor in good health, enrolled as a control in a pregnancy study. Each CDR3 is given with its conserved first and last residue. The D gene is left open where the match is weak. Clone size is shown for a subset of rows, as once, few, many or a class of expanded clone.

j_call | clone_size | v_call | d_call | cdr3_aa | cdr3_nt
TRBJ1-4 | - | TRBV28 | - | CASSVQGRRNEKLFF | TGTGCCAGCAGTGTACAGGGTAGGAGGAATGAAAAACTGTTTTTT
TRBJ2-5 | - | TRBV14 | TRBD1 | CASSHWTGETQYF | TGTGCCAGCAGCCACTGGACAGGGGAGACCCAGTACTTC
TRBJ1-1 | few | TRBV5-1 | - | CASSFQGIEAFF | TGCGCCAGCAGCTTCCAGGGGATTGAAGCTTTCTTT
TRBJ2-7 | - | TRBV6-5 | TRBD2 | CASRDRDYPYEQYF | TGTGCCAGCCGTGACCGGGACTACCCCTACGAGCAGTACTTC
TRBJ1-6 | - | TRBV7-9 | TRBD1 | CASSPTPTGYNNSPLHF | TGTGCCAGCAGCCCAACCCCGACAGGGTATAACAATTCACCCCTCCACTTT
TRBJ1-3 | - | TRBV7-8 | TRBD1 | CASSLGQGARGNTIYF | TGTGCCAGCAGCTTAGGACAGGGGGCTAGAGGAAACACCATATATTTT
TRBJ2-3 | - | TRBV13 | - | CASSLDRGGHTQYF | TGTGCCAGCAGCTTAGATCGGGGAGGACATACGCAGTATTTT
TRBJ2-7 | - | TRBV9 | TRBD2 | CASSVATGGYYEQYF | TGTGCCAGCAGCGTAGCTACGGGGGGGTACTACGAGCAGTACTTC
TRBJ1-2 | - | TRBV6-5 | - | CASSSLKSYTF | TGTGCCAGCTCCTCCCTTAAAAGCTACACCTTC
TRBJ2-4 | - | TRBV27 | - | CATGEAKNIQYF | TGTGCCACTGGAGAAGCCAAAAACATTCAGTACTTC
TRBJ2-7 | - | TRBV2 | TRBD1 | CASSAGTGLDEQYF | TGTGCCAGCAGTGCCGGGACAGGGTTGGACGAGCAGTACTTC
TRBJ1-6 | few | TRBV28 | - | CASSPYGWDNGSPLHF | TGTGCCAGCAGCCCATATGGGTGGGACAACGGCTCACCCCTCCACTTT
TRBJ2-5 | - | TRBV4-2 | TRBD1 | CASSQAGQGQETQYF | TGTGCCAGCAGCCAAGCCGGACAGGGCCAAGAGACCCAGTACTTC
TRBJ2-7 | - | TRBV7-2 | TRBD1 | CASSSNTGQGGEQYF | TGTGCCAGCAGCTCCAATACGGGACAGGGTGGCGAGCAGTACTTC
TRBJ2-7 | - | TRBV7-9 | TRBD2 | CASSIFIGTSGYEQYF | TGTGCCAGCAGCATCTTCATCGGGACTAGCGGCTACGAGCAGTACTTC
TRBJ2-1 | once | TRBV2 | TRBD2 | CASSYSGRTGNEQFF | TGTGCCAGCAGTTATAGCGGGAGGACAGGCAATGAGCAGTTCTTC
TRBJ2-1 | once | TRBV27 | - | CASSPPRGRRGISYNEQFF | TGTGCCAGCAGTCCCCCCCGGGGAAGACGGGGGATTTCCTACAATGAGCAGTTCTTC
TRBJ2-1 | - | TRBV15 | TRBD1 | CATSRTRDRAYNEQFF | TGTGCCACCAGCAGAACCCGGGACAGAGCTTACAATGAGCAGTTCTTC
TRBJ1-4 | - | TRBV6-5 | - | CASSLTGSNEKLFF | TGTGCCAGCAGTTTGACAGGATCTAATGAAAAACTGTTTTTT
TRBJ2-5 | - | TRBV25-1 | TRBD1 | CASSDPGGKGETQYF | TGTGCCAGCAGTGACCCAGGGGGCAAAGGGGAGACCCAGTACTTC
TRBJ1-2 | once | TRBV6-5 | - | CASSYRQSYGYTF | TGTGCCAGCAGTTACAGACAGAGCTATGGCTACACCTTC
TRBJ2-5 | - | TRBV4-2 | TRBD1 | CASSQGGEGAMETQYF | TGTGCCAGCAGCCAAGGAGGAGAGGGGGCGATGGAGACCCAGTACTTC
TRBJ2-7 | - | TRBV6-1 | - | CASSEAVQGIVPYEQYF | TGTGCCAGCAGTGAAGCGGTCCAGGGGATTGTCCCCTACGAGCAGTACTTC
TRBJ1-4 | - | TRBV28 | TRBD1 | CASSSQTGGLGEKLFF | TGTGCCAGCAGTTCCCAAACAGGGGGACTCGGGGAAAAACTGTTTTTT
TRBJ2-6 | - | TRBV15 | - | CATSKSSSGANVLTF | TGTGCCACCAGTAAGAGTAGCTCTGGGGCCAACGTCCTGACTTTC
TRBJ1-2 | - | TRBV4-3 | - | CASSQGRALALGGYTF | TGCGCCAGCAGCCAAGGGCGGGCCCTCGCCTTGGGTGGCTACACCTTC
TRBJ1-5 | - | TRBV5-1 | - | CASSWGMNQPQHF | TGCGCCAGCAGCTGGGGCATGAATCAGCCCCAGCATTTT
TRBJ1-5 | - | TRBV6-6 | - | CASTPGSMQPQHF | TGTGCCAGCACCCCGGGATCGATGCAGCCCCAGCATTTT
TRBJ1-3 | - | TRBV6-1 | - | CASSEAQALATFSGNTIYF | TGTGCCAGCAGTGAAGCCCAAGCGCTGGCCACTTTCTCTGGAAACACCATATATTTT
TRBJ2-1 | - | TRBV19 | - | CASSMGGGPLLLDEQFF | TGTGCCAGTAGTATGGGAGGAGGGCCCCTACTCCTAGATGAGCAGTTCTTC
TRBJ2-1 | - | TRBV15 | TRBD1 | CATSRRTGSSYNEQFF | TGTGCCACCAGCAGGAGGACAGGGAGCTCCTACAATGAGCAGTTCTTC
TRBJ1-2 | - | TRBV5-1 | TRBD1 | CASSFTGQGLFGYTF | TGCGCCAGCAGCTTCACCGGACAGGGCCTATTTGGCTACACCTTC
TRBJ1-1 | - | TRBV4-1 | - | CASSQGTVNTEAFF | TGCGCCAGCAGCCAAGGGACAGTGAACACTGAAGCTTTCTTT
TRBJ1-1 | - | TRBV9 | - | CASSTTVNTEAFF | TGTGCCAGCAGCACGACAGTGAACACTGAAGCTTTCTTT
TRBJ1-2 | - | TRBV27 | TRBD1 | CASSLSGTGDGYTF | TGTGCCAGCAGTTTGTCCGGGACAGGGGATGGCTACACCTTC
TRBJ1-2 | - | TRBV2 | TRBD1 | CASRRDRDGYTF | TGTGCCAGCAGACGGGACAGGGATGGCTACACCTTC
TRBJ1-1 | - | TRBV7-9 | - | CASTTFSTEAFF | TGTGCCAGCACAACCTTTAGCACTGAAGCTTTCTTT
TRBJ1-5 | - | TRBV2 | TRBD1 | CASSRTGAVRVTQHF | TGTGCCAGCAGTCGAACAGGGGCCGTCAGGGTGACCCAGCATTTT
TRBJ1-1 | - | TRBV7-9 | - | CASSKGGDTEAFF | TGTGCCAGCAGCAAGGGGGGGGACACTGAAGCTTTCTTT
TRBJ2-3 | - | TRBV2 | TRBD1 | CASSRQGRDTQYF | TGTGCCAGCAGTCGACAGGGCAGGGATACGCAGTATTTT
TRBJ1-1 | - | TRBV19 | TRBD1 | CASSIGGTGGEAFF | TGTGCCAGTAGTATAGGAGGGACAGGGGGCGAAGCTTTCTTT
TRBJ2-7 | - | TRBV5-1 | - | CASSNIGGEAGSYEQYF | TGCGCCAGCAGCAATATCGGCGGGGAGGCCGGCTCCTACGAGCAGTACTTC
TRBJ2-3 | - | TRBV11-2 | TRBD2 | CASSSQVQGGSTDTQYF | TGTGCCAGCAGCTCCCAGGTTCAGGGAGGGTCAACAGATACGCAGTATTTT
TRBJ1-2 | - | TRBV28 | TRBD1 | CASSSLPGQGHSYGYTF | TGTGCCAGCAGCTCCCTGCCGGGACAGGGGCATAGCTATGGCTACACCTTC
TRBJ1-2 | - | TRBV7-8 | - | CASSLDTGVYYGYTF | TGTGCCAGCAGCTTAGACACAGGCGTATACTATGGCTACACCTTC
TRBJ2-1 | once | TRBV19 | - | CASNSPSYSSYNEQFF | TGTGCCAGTAACTCACCGAGCTATAGCTCCTACAATGAGCAGTTCTTC
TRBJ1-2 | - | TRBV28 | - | CASSTVTGWNYGYTF | TGTGCCAGCAGTACCGTAACGGGATGGAACTATGGCTACACCTTC
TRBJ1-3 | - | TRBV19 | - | CASSISGGNSGNTIYF | TGTGCCAGTAGTATATCGGGCGGGAATTCTGGAAACACCATATATTTT
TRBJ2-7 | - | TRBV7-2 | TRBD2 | CASSLTSGGAREQYF | TGTGCCAGCAGCCTGACTAGCGGGGGGGCCCGGGAGCAGTACTTC
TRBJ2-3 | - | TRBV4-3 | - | CASSQGAYLNTDTQYF | TGCGCCAGCAGCCAAGGAGCCTACCTCAACACAGATACGCAGTATTTT
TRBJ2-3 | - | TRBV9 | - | CASSPGVLAADTQYF | TGTGCCAGCAGCCCAGGGGTGCTAGCTGCAGATACGCAGTATTTT
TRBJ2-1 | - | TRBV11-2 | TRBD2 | CASAPQGLAIYNEQFF | TGTGCCAGCGCTCCTCAGGGACTAGCGATCTACAATGAGCAGTTCTTC
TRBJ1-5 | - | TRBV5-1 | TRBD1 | CASSLDTGGNQPQHF | TGCGCCAGCAGCTTGGATACAGGGGGCAATCAGCCCCAGCATTTT
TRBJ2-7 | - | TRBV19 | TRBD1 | CASSRDRGHYEQYF | TGTGCCAGTAGTAGGGACAGGGGACACTACGAGCAGTACTTC
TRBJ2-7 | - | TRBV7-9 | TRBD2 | CASTIGTSGSPYEQYF | TGTGCCAGCACCATAGGGACTAGCGGGAGCCCCTACGAGCAGTACTTC